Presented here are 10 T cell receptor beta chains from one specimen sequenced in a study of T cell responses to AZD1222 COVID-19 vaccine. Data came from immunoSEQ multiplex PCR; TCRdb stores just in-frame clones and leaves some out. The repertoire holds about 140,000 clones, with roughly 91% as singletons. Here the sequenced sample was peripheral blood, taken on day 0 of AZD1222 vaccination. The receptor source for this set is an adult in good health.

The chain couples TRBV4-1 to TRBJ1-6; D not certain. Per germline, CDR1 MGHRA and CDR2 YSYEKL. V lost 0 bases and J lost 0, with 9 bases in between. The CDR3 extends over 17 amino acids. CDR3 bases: TGCGCCAGCAGCCAAGATATGGGTAGCTCCTATAATTCACCCCTCCACTTT. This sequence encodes CASSQDMGSSYNSPLHF.

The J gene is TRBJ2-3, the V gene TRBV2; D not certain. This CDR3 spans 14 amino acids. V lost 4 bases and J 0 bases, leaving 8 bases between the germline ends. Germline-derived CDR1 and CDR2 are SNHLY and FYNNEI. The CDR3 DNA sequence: TGTGCCAGCAGTGCATTGACTAGCACAGATACGCAGTATTTT. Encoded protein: CASSALTSTDTQYF. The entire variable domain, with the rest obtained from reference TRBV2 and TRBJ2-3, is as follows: EPEVTQTPSHQVTQMGQEVILRCVPISNHLYFYWYRQILGQKVEFLVSFYNNEISEKSEIFDDQFSVERPDGSNFTLKIRSTKLEDSAMYFCASSALTSTDTQYFGPGTRLTVL.

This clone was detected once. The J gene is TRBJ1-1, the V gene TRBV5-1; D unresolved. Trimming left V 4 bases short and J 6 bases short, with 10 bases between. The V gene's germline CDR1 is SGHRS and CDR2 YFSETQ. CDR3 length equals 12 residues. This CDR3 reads CASSHGESEAFF. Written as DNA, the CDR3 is TGCGCCAGCAGCCACGGGGAGTCTGAAGCTTTCTTT.

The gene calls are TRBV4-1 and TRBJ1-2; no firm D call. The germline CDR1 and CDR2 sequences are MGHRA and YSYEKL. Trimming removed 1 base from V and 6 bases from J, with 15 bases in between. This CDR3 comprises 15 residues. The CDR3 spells CASSQVIPTINGYTF. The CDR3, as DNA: TGCGCCAGCAGCCAAGTGATTCCCACGATCAATGGCTACACCTTC.

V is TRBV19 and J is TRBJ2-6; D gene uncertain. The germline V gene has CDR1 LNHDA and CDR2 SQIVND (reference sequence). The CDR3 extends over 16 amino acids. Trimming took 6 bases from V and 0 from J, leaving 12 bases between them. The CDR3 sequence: CASSSPVSSGANVLTF. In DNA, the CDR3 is TGTGCCAGTAGCTCACCAGTTAGCTCTGGGGCCAACGTCCTGACTTTC.

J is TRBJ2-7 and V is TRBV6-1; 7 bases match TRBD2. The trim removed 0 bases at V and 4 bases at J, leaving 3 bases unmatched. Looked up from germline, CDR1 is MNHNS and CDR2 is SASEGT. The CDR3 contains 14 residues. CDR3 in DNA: TGTGCCAGCAGTGAAGCGCGGGGGAGATACGAGCAGTACTTC. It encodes CASSEARGRYEQYF.

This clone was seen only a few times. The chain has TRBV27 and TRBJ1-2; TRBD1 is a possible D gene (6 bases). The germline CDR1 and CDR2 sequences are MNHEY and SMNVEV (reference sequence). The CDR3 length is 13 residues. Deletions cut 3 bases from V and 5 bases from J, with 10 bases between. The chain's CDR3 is CASSFRGWYGYTF. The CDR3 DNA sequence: TGTGCCAGCAGTTTCAGGGGATGGTATGGCTACACCTTC.

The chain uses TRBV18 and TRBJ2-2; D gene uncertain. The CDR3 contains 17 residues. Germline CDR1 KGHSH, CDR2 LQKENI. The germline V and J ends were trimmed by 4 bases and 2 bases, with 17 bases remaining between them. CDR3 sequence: CASSRGPSHGNTGELFF. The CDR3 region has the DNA TGTGCCAGCTCACGTGGGCCTTCCCACGGAAACACCGGGGAGCTGTTTTTT.

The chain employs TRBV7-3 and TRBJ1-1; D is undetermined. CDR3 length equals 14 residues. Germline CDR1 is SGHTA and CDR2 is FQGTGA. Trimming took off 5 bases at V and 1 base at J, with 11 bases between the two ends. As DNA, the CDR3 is TGTGCCAGCAGCAATGGAGTGGGGAACACTGAAGCTTTCTTT. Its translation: CASSNGVGNTEAFF.

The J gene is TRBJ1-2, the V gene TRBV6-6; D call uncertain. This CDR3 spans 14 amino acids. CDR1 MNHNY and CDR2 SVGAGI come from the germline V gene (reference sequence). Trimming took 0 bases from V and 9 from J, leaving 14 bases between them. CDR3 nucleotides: TGTGCCAGCAGTTACTCGGGAGACACAGCTAGCTACACCTTC. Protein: CASSYSGDTASYTF.